Listed here are 7 T cell receptor beta chains from one sample, sequenced in a study of shared clonotypes between healthy human individuals. TCRdb keeps only in-frame clones here, not all; method: immunoSEQ multiplex PCR. The data show millions of clones, with just over 90% seen just once and more than 1.5% held by the top ten. CD45RO-negative, CCR7-positively selected cells formed the naive CD8 fraction, excluding terminally differentiated effector memory CD45RA+ cells. The sample was naive CD8+ T cells from PBMCs. These receptors originate from a man aged 18-30 years in good health. Some clones in this sample may be carry-over from other donors' samples.

The J gene is TRBJ2-1, the V gene TRBV10-1; D gene uncertain. The length of the CDR3 is 13 residues. V was pared by 3 bases and J by 5 bases, with 8 bases between. The V gene's germline CDR1 is WNHNN and CDR2 SYGVQD (reference sequence). CDR3 in DNA: TGCGCCAGCAGTGATATTTTGAACAATGAGCAGTTCTTC. Translated, it gives CASSDILNNEQFF.

This sequence joins TRBV28 and TRBJ1-2; TRBD1 might be the D (5 bases). The germline CDR1 and CDR2 sequences are MDHEN and SYDVKM. The CDR3 runs 14 residues. V lost 3 bases and J lost 4, with 12 bases in between. The CDR3 region has the DNA TGTGCCAGCAGTTTCCCTAGAGGGGCCTATGGCTACACCTTC. The encoded protein is CASSFPRGAYGYTF.

The chain recombines TRBV19 with TRBJ1-5; D call uncertain. Germline CDR1 LNHDA, CDR2 SQIVND (reference sequence). The CDR3 is 15 residues long. Trimming took off 9 bases at V and 0 bases at J, with 15 bases between the two ends. The chain's CDR3 is CASYDKSYSNQPQHF. The CDR3 DNA is TGTGCCAGCTATGACAAATCCTATAGCAATCAGCCCCAGCATTTT.

This chain links TRBV29-1 with TRBJ2-7, with D perhaps TRBD1 (6 bases). V was trimmed by 6 bases and J by 6 bases, leaving 12 bases between them. CDR3 length equals 11 residues. The V gene's germline CDR1 is SQVTM and CDR2 ANQGSEA. CDR3 amino acids: CSVVTGSEQYF. In DNA form, the CDR3 reads TGCAGCGTCGTTACAGGGAGCGAGCAGTACTTC.

For this clone: The sample contains more than one DNA sequence encoding this CDR3. The V gene is TRBV29-1, the J gene TRBJ2-7; D gene uncertain. This CDR3 comprises 11 residues. Germline CDR1 SQVTM, CDR2 ANQGSEA. The ends were cut back, 4 bases at V and 2 bases at J, with 6 bases in the middle. The CDR3 DNA sequence: TGCAGCGTTGGGGCCACCTACGAGCAGTACTTC. Translating gives CSVGATYEQYF.

The chain is built from TRBV7-9 and TRBJ2-5; the D call may be TRBD1 or TRBD2 (5 bases each). The CDR3 is 16 amino acids. From germline, CDR1 is SEHNR and CDR2 FQNEAQ (reference sequence). V was pared by 7 bases and J by 5 bases, with 23 bases between. CDR3 in amino acids: CASTVLYRGERETQYF. For the CDR3, the DNA is TGTGCCAGCACCGTTCTCTACCGGGGCGAGCGGGAGACCCAGTACTTC.

The genes are TRBV5-1 and TRBJ2-2; D possibly uses TRBD1 or TRBD2 (6 bases each). The CDR3 is 17 residues long. Per the germline V gene, CDR1 is SGHRS and CDR2 is YFSETQ. V was cut by 0 bases and J by 4 bases, with 16 bases left in between. CDR3 residues: CASSLELWGAATGELFF. CDR3 nucleotide sequence: TGCGCCAGCAGCTTGGAATTGTGGGGGGCTGCCACCGGGGAGCTGTTTTTT.